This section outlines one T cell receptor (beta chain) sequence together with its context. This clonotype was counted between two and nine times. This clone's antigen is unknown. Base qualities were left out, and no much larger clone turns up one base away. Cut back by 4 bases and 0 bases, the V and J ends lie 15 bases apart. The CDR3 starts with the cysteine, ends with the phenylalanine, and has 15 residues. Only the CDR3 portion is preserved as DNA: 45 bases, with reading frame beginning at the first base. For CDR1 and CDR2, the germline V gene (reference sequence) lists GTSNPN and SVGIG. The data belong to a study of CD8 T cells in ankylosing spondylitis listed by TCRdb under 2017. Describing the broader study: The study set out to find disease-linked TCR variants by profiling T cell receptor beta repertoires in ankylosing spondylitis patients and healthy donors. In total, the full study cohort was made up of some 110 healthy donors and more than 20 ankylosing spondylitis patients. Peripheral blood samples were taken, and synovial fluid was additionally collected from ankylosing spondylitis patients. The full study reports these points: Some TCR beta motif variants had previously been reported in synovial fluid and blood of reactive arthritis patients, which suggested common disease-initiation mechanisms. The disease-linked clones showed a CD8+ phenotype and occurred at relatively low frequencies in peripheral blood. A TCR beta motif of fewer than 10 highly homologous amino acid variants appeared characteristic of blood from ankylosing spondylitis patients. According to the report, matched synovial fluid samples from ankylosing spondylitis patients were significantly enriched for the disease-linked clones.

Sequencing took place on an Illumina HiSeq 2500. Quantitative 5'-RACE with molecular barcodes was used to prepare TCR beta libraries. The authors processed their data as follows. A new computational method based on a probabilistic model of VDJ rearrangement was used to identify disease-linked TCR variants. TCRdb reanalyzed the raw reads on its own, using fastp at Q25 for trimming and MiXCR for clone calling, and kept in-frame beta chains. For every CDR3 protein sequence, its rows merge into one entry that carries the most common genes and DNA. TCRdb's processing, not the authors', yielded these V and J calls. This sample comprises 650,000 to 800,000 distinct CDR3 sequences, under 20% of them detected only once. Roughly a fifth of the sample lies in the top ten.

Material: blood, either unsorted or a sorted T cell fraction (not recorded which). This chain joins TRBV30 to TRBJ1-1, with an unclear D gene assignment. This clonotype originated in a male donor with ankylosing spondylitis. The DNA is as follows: TGTGCCTGGACTCCTGGGGAGGCCATGAACACTGAAGCTTTCTTT. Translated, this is CAWTPGEAMNTEAFF.